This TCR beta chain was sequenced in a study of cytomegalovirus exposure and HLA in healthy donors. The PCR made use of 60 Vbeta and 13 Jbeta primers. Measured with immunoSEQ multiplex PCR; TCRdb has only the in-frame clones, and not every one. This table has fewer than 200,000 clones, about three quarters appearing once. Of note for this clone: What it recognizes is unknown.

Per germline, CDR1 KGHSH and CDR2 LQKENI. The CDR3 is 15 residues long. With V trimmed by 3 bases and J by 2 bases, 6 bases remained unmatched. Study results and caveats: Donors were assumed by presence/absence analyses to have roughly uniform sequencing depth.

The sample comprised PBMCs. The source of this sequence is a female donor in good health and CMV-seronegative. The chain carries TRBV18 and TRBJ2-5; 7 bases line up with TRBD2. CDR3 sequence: CASSPSGLVQETQYF. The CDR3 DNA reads TGTGCCAGCTCACCTTCCGGACTAGTTCAAGAGACCCAGTACTTC.